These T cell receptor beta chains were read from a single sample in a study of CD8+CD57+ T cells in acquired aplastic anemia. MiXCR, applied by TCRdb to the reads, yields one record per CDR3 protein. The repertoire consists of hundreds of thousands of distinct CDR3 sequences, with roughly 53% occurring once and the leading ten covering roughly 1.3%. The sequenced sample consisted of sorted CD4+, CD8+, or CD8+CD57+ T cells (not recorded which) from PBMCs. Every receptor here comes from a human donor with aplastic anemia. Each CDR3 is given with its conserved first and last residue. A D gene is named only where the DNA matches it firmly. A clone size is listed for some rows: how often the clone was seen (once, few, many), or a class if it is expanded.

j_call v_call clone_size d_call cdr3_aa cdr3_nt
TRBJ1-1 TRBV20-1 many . CSAITGDSTEVNTEAFF TGCAGTGCCATAACAGGAGACAGCACTGAAGTGAACACTGAAGCTTTCTTT
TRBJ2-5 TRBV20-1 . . CSANPLARETQYF TGCAGTGCTAACCCACTAGCTAGGGAGACCCAGTACTTC
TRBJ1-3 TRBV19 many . CASSTGTGELAGNTIYF TGTGCCAGTAGTACGGGAACTGGGGAATTGGCTGGAAACACCATATATTTT
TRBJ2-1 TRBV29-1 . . CSVSLKVGEQFF TGCAGCGTCAGCTTGAAGGTCGGTGAGCAGTTCTTC
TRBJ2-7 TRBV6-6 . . CASSYSQVFYEQYF TGTGCCAGCAGTTACTCCCAAGTATTCTACGAGCAGTACTTC
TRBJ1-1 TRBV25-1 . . CASIYLCSVEEGTEAFF .
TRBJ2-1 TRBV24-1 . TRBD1 CATSDPGQYEQFF TGTGCCACCAGTGACCCGGGACAGTACGAGCAGTTCTTC
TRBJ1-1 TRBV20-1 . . CSARGPGEAEAFF TGCAGTGCTAGAGGGCCAGGGGAGGCTGAAGCTTTCTTT
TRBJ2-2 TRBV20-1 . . CSAMKSTGELFF TGCAGTGCTATGAAATCCACCGGGGAGCTGTTTTTT
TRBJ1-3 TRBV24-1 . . CATSTVAGAGNTIYF TGTGCCACCAGCACAGTAGCGGGGGCGGGAAACACCATATATTTT
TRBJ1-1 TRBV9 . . CASSVDEGTEAFF TGTGCCAGCAGCGTAGATGAGGGAACCGAAGCTTTCTTT
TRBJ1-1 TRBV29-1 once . CSVKRGATEAFF TGCAGCGTCAAAAGGGGGGCCACTGAAGCTTTCTTT
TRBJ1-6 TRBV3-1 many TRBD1 CASSQTGAVRSPLHF TGTGCCAGCAGCCAGACAGGGGCCGTGCGATCACCCCTCCACTTT
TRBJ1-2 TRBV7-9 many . CALYGPAIYGYTF TGTGCCCTGTATGGACCGGCTATCTATGGCTACACCTTC
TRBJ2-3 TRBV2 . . CASDQGTDTQYF TGTGCCAGCGACCAGGGCACAGATACGCAGTATTTT
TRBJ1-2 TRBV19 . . CASSKRIYGYTF TGTGCCAGTAGTAAACGCATTTATGGCTACACCTTC
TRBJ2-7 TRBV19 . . CASTKTGTAMYEQYF TGTGCCAGTACCAAAACCGGGACCGCGATGTACGAGCAGTACTTC
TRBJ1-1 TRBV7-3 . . CASSFRVNTEAFF TGTGCCAGCAGCTTTAGAGTGAACACTGAAGCTTTCTTT
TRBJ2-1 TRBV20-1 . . CSAAGPAYNEQFF TGCAGTGCCGCCGGGCCAGCCTACAATGAGCAGTTCTTC
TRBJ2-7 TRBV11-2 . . CASSFVDTNYEQYF TGTGCCAGCAGCTTCGTAGACACCAACTACGAGCAGTACTTC
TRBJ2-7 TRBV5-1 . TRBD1 CASKSGQGTYEQYF TGCGCCAGCAAGTCAGGACAGGGGACGTACGAGCAGTACTTC
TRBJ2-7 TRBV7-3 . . CASSLTVDEQYF TGTGCCAGCAGTTTGACGGTGGACGAGCAGTACTTC
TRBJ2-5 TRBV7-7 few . CASSSSAETQYF TGTGCCAGCAGCTCTAGTGCAGAGACCCAGTACTTC
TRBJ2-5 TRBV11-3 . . CASSLVSVPAQYF TGTGCCAGCAGCTTAGTCTCGGTCCCCGCCCAGTACTTC
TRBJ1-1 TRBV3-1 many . CASSSQTNTEAFF TGTGCCAGCAGCTCCCAGACGAACACTGAAGCTTTCTTT
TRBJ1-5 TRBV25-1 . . CASSDLRQVDQSKVNQPQHF TGTGCCAGCAGTGACCTCAGACAGGTCGACCAAAGCAAGGTCAATCAGCCCCAGCATTTT
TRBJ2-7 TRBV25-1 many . CASSGPQGFYEQYF TGTGCCAGCAGTGGGCCTCAGGGGTTCTACGAGCAGTACTTC
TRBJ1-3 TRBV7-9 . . CASSSTALGNTIYF TGTGCCAGCAGCTCAACGGCGTTAGGAAACACCATATATTTT
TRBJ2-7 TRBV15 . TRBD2 CATSRDIFSGGFDEQYF TGTGCCACCAGCAGAGATATTTTTAGCGGGGGGTTCGACGAGCAGTACTTC
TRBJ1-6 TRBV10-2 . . CASRTRAGRESPLHF TGCGCCAGCAGAACCCGAGCGGGGAGGGAATCACCCCTCCACTTT
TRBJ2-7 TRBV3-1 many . CASSQFRGWNEQYF TGTGCCAGCAGCCAATTCAGGGGCTGGAACGAGCAGTACTTC
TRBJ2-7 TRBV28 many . CASQSAGLSSYEQYF TGTGCCAGTCAATCCGCGGGTTTGAGCTCCTACGAGCAGTACTTC
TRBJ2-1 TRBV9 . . CASSNTWTGDNEQFF TGTGCCAGCAGTAACACCTGGACGGGAGACAATGAGCAGTTCTTC
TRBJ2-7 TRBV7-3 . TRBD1 CASRSSTGTGVHEQYF TGTGCCAGCAGATCATCGACCGGGACAGGGGTCCACGAGCAGTACTTC
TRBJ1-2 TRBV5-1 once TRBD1 CASSQRVDRSPGYTF TGCGCCAGCAGCCAACGTGTGGACAGGTCACCTGGCTACACCTTC
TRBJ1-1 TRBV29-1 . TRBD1 CSVTTGVTEAFF TGCAGCGTGACGACAGGGGTCACTGAAGCTTTCTTT
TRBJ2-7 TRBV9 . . CASSVGVSPEQYF TGTGCCAGCAGCGTAGGCGTAAGTCCCGAGCAGTACTTC
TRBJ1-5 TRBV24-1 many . CATSDRHHSNQPQHF TGTGCCACCAGTGATAGGCATCATAGCAATCAGCCCCAGCATTTT
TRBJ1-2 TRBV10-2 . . CASSPETDGYTF TGCGCCAGCAGCCCGGAAACAGATGGCTACACCTTC
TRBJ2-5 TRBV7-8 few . CASSLVSGNQETQYF TGTGCCAGCAGCTTAGTAAGCGGCAACCAAGAGACCCAGTACTTC
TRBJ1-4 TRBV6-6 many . CASSPGLTNEKLFF TGTGCCAGCAGTCCAGGTCTGACTAATGAAAAACTGTTTTTT
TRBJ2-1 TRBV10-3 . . CASSLVRDFKNEQFF TGTGCCAGCAGCCTCGTTAGGGACTTCAAGAATGAGCAGTTCTTC
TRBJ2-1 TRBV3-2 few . CASSRGLAGGEQFF TGTGCCAGCAGCCGGGGACTAGCGGGAGGGGAGCAGTTCTTC
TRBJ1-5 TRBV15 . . CATSRGDNQPQHF TGTGCCACCAGCAGGGGGGACAATCAGCCCCAGCATTTT
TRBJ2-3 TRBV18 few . CASSPSEGYSSTDTQYF TGTGCCAGCTCACCTAGTGAAGGTTACTCTAGCACAGATACGCAGTATTTT
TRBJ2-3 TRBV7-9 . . CASSAPGSTDTQYF TGTGCCAGCAGCGCTCCAGGGAGCACAGATACGCAGTATTTT
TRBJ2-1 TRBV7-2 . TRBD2 CASSLVPSGPEQFF TGTGCCAGCAGCTTAGTGCCTAGCGGTCCTGAGCAGTTCTTC
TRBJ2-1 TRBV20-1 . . CSASGRGSNEQFF TGCAGTGCTAGTGGTCGGGGGAGCAATGAGCAGTTCTTC
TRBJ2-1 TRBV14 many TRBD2 CASSQAGSGSYNEQFF TGTGCCAGCAGCCAAGCCGGTAGCGGGAGCTACAATGAGCAGTTCTTC
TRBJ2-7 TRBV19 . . CASSAVGARDYEQYF TGTGCCAGTAGTGCAGTCGGGGCTCGTGACTACGAGCAGTACTTC
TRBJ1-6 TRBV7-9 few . CASSLQASPLHF TGTGCCAGCAGCTTACAGGCCTCACCCCTCCACTTT
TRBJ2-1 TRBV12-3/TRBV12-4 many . CASSPTGTNEQFF TGTGCCAGCAGCCCAACAGGGACCAATGAGCAGTTCTTC
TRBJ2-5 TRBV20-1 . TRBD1 CSTIPGGRETQYF TGCAGTACCATTCCAGGGGGCAGGGAGACCCAGTACTTC
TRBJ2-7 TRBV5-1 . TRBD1 CASTPGQGLQAYEQYF TGCGCCAGCACACCGGGACAGGGCCTTCAGGCCTACGAGCAGTACTTC
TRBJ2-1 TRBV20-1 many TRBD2 CSAPRLAGSYNEQFF TGCAGTGCCCCCCGACTAGCGGGCTCCTACAATGAGCAGTTCTTC
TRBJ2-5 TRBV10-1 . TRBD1 CASRKGQGPKWVQEAQYF TGCGCCAGCAGGAAGGGACAGGGTCCCAAGTGGGTGCAAGAGGCCCAGTACTTC
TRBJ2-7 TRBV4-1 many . CASSHTGTSSYEQYF TGCGCCAGCAGCCATACCGGGACAAGCTCCTACGAGCAGTACTTC
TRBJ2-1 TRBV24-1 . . CATSAPSSYNEQFF TGTGCCACCAGCGCCCCTAGCTCCTACAATGAGCAGTTCTTC
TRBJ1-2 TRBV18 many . CASSPPSQPNYGYTF TGTGCCAGCTCACCACCGAGCCAGCCAAACTATGGCTACACCTTC